The clone carrying this T cell receptor beta chain was observed a handful of times. The V gene lost 4 bases and the J gene lost 8 bases, with 9 bases spanning the gap. This CDR3 spans 11 amino acids. Per germline, CDR1 SQVTM and CDR2 ANQGSEA. This record belongs to a study of blood T cells in healthy people across ages. A J-beta primer mix and a sample-barcoded 5' primer were used in a second PCR of roughly 6 to 11 cycles. TCRdb independently ran MiXCR on the 5' RACE reads; one entry per CDR3 protein. The sample shows some 1 million distinct CDR3 sequences, 40% to 45% of them seen only once. The sample was blood. The sequence was obtained from a woman aged 55-70 years in good health. This rearrangement joins TRBV29-1 to TRBJ2-1; D is undetermined. The CDR3 here is CSVGERDEQFF. CDR3 bases: TGCAGCGTTGGGGAAAGGGATGAGCAGTTCTTC.